A single sample is the source of the 18 T cell receptor beta chains below, sequenced in a study of shared clonotypes between healthy human individuals (dated by TCRdb to the early 2020s). The receptor library was made with the immunoSEQ multiplex PCR assay. TCRdb holds this immuneACCESS table with in-frame rearrangements only. Some clones are missing; in checked studies, unresolved V genes explain under half, and the rest has no known cause. Here the sample has about 450,000 clones; 70% to 80% occur a single time. Of the sample, under 15% is held by the ten largest clones. Material: PBMCs. Every receptor here comes from a woman aged 40-49 years in good health. Some clones in this sample may be carry-over from other donors' samples.

A note on this clone: Other nucleotide sequences from this sample produce the same CDR3. The V gene is TRBV7-9, the J gene TRBJ2-7, with 8 nucleotides matching TRBD2. Unmatched junction bases numbered 9, after V lost 5 bases and J lost 6 bases. The CDR3 extends over 14 amino acids. Germline V gene data show CDR1 as SEHNR and CDR2 as FQNEAQ (reference sequence). The CDR3 DNA reads TGTGCCAGCAGCCCGAGGGGACTAGGTGGCGAGCAGTACTTC. Amino acids: CASSPRGLGGEQYF. Complete variable domain (other parts from reference TRBV7-9 and TRBJ2-7): DTGVSQNPRHKITKRGQNVTFRCDPISEHNRLYWYRQTLGQGPEFLTYFQNEAQLEKSRLLSDRFSAERPKGSFSTLEIQRTEQGDSAMYLCASSPRGLGGEQYFGPGTRLTVT.

This clone was seen more than once but under ten times. This chain links TRBV4-1 with TRBJ2-1, with TRBD1 matching 11 bases. Germline loops: CDR1 MGHRA, CDR2 YSYEKL. CDR3 length: 15 amino acids. V was clipped by 5 bases and J by 4 bases; unmatched bases: 4. CDR3 region: CASSSGTGGYNEQFF. DNA for the CDR3: TGCGCCAGCAGCTCCGGGACAGGGGGTTACAATGAGCAGTTCTTC.

In its sample, this clone was seen once. The V gene is TRBV18, the J gene TRBJ2-3; the D gene could be TRBD1 or TRBD2 (5 bases each). The germline gives CDR1 KGHSH, CDR2 LQKENI. V dropped 2 bases and J dropped 2 bases, with 11 bases sitting between them. The CDR3 runs 15 residues. The CDR3 is CASSPSGRPTDTQYF. The CDR3 DNA sequence: TGTGCCAGCTCACCATCGGGGCGACCCACAGATACGCAGTATTTT.

This chain links TRBV27 with TRBJ1-2; TRBD1 aligns across 10 bases. V lost 2 bases to trimming and J lost 4 bases; unmatched junction nucleotides: 7. The CDR3 runs to 16 residues. Per the germline V gene, CDR1 is MNHEY and CDR2 is SMNVEV (reference sequence). CDR3 sequence (DNA): TGTGCCAGCAGTTTAACCCCTCGGACAGGGGGCTATGGCTACACCTTC. Protein: CASSLTPRTGGYGYTF.

As to this clone: The identical CDR3 is also encoded by other nucleotide sequences in the sample. This rearrangement joins TRBV18 to TRBJ1-1; no definite D call. Germline-derived CDR1 and CDR2 are KGHSH and LQKENI. The germline V and J ends were trimmed by 3 bases and 1 base, with 6 bases remaining between them. The CDR3 consists of 13 residues. CDR3: CASSPGQNTEAFF. As DNA, the CDR3 is TGTGCCAGCTCACCCGGTCAGAACACTGAAGCTTTCTTT.

This clone has only one observation. The chain is built from TRBV5-1 and TRBJ1-4; TRBD1 matches 11 bases. This CDR3 comprises 15 residues. V gave up 4 bases and J gave up 7 bases; unmatched junction bases: 6. Germline-derived CDR1 and CDR2 are SGHRS and YFSETQ. The CDR3 protein is CASSDGQGAGEKLFF. CDR3 DNA sequence: TGCGCCAGCAGCGACGGACAGGGGGCGGGTGAAAAACTGTTTTTT.

This clone was seen once. This chain connects TRBV27 to TRBJ2-7, with 7 bases identical to TRBD1. The CDR3 has 13 amino acids. The J segment lost 0 bases and the V segment lost 4 bases, leaving 0 bases of the junction unmatched. The germline V gene has CDR1 MNHEY and CDR2 SMNVEV (reference sequence). CDR3 DNA sequence: TGTGCCAGCAGTTGGGACAGCTCCTACGAGCAGTACTTC. This sequence encodes CASSWDSSYEQYF.

The V and J genes are TRBV19 and TRBJ2-7; 8 positions match TRBD2. V lost 3 bases, J lost 3 bases, and 1 base stayed unmatched. Germline CDR1 is LNHDA and CDR2 is SQIVND (reference sequence). The CDR3 totals 13 residues. The CDR3 loop reads CASSITSGYEQYF. The CDR3 coding sequence is TGTGCCAGTAGTATCACTAGCGGCTACGAGCAGTACTTC.

The chain recombines TRBV15 with TRBJ1-5; 8 bases map to TRBD1. The germline gives CDR1 LNHNV, CDR2 YYDKDF (reference sequence). Germline trimming cut 5 bases from V and 7 bases from J; bases unmatched to any gene: 10. The CDR3 length is 15 residues. The CDR3 DNA sequence: TGTGCCACCAGCCAACGGGGACAGGTGGAACAGCCCCAGCATTTT. It is translated as CATSQRGQVEQPQHF.

This clone was seen only a few times. The chain couples TRBV7-6 to TRBJ2-7, with D unresolved. Germline V gene sequence: CDR1 SGHVS, CDR2 FNYEAQ. There are 14 residues in the CDR3. The ends were cut back, 1 base at V and 5 bases at J, with 12 bases in the middle. CDR3 sequence (DNA): TGTGCCAGCAGCTTAGATTTTAGCCCCAACGAGCAGTACTTC. Protein sequence: CASSLDFSPNEQYF.

This clone was picked up one time. This chain joins TRBV28 and TRBJ2-2; TRBD2 matches at 15 bases. V was pared by 6 bases and J by 7 bases, with 12 bases of the junction left unmatched. The germline V gene encodes CDR1 MDHEN and CDR2 SYDVKM. CDR3 length: 18 residues. The CDR3 bases are TGTGCCAGCAGAATCGGCGGGACTAGCGGGAGGATAGGCGGGGAGCTGTTTTTT. This gives the protein CASRIGGTSGRIGGELFF.

With regard to this clone: Other DNA sequences in the sample encode the same CDR3. V usage is TRBV5-1 and J usage is TRBJ2-1; no reliable D call. CDR1 is SGHRS, CDR2 YFSETQ, per germline. The CDR3 sequence is 15 residues long. Trimming shortened V by 0 bases and J by 7 bases, and 14 bases separated the two germline ends. CDR3 region: CASSLERQYGNEQFF. For the CDR3, the DNA is TGCGCCAGCAGCTTGGAGCGCCAGTATGGAAATGAGCAGTTCTTC.

This clone occurred a few times. The chain uses TRBV2 and TRBJ1-1; possibly TRBD1 for D (5 bases). This CDR3 is 11 amino acids long. V lost 5 bases and J lost 10, with 11 bases in between. CDR1 is SNHLY, CDR2 FYNNEI, per germline. CDR3 sequence: CASSPTAGAFF. The CDR3 DNA follows: TGTGCCAGCAGTCCGACAGCCGGAGCTTTCTTT.

This clone occurred a few times. This rearrangement joins TRBV10-3 to TRBJ2-7; TRBD1 agrees at 8 bases. Losses at the gene ends were 1 base for V and 4 bases for J; bases not matched to a gene: 9. Per germline, CDR1 ENHRY and CDR2 SYGVKD. This CDR3 is built from 16 residues. This chain's CDR3 is CAISEFTRGRGYEQYF. The DNA of the CDR3 is TGTGCCATCAGTGAGTTTACCAGGGGGCGTGGGTACGAGCAGTACTTC.

The V and J genes are TRBV28 and TRBJ2-1; D gene unclear. CDR1 and CDR2 from the germline V gene are MDHEN and SYDVKM. This CDR3 spans 14 amino acids. V dropped 5 bases and J dropped 2 bases, with 10 bases sitting between them. CDR3 nucleotide sequence: TGTGCCAGCAGTGTCCCCCCACCCTACAATGAGCAGTTCTTC. This gives the protein CASSVPPPYNEQFF.

The chain is built from TRBV19 and TRBJ2-3, with D possibly TRBD2 on 5 matching bases. Germline loops: CDR1 LNHDA, CDR2 SQIVND (reference sequence). Trimming removed 7 bases at V and 3 bases at J, with 14 bases between. The CDR3 runs 14 residues. CDR3 DNA sequence: TGTGCCAGTACCCGATCGGGAACGACAGATACGCAGTATTTT. This translates into CASTRSGTTDTQYF.

The chain employs TRBV7-9 and TRBJ2-1; the match to TRBD2 covers 9 bases. J gave up 9 bases and V 1 base, and 7 bases lay outside the gene matches. The germline V gene encodes CDR1 SEHNR and CDR2 FQNEAQ (reference sequence). The CDR3 runs to 15 residues. This CDR3 is CASSLGLAGIAEQFF. The CDR3 nucleotides read TGTGCCAGCAGCTTAGGGCTAGCGGGAATTGCTGAGCAGTTCTTC.

This clone has only one observation. The chain uses TRBV9 and TRBJ1-3; weak D call: TRBD1 (6 bases). The germline V gene encodes CDR1 SGDLS and CDR2 YYNGEE. The V and J ends lost 0 bases and 3 bases respectively, with 28 bases between them. The length of the CDR3 is 21 residues. The CDR3 sequence is CASSVDLPGGATSYLGNTIYF. The CDR3 bases are TGTGCCAGCAGCGTAGACCTCCCGGGGGGGGCGACCTCTTACCTTGGAAACACCATATATTTT.